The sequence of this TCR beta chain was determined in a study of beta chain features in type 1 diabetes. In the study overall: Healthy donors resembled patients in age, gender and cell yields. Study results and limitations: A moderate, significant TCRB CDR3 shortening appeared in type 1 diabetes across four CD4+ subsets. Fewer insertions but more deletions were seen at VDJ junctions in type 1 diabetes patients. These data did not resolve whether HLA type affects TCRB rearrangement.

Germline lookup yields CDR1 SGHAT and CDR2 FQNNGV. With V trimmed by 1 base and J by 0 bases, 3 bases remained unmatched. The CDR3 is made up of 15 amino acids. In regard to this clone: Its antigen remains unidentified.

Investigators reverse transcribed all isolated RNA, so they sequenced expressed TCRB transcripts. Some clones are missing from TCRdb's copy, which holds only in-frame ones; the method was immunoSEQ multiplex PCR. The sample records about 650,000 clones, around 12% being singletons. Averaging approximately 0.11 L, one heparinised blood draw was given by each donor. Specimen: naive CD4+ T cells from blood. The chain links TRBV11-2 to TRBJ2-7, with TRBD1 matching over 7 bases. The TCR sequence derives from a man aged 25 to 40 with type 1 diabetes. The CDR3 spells CASSLAWDSSYEQYF. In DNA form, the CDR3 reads TGTGCCAGCAGCTTAGCTTGGGACAGCTCCTACGAGCAGTACTTC.